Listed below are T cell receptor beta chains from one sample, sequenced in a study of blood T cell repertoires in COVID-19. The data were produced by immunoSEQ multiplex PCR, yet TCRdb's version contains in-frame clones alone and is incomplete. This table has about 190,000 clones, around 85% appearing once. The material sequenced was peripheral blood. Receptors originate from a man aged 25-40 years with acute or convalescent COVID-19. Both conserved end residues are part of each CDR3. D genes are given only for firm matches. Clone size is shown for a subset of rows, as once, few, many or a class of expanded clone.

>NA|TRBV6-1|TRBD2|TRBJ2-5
CASSEGSSGRARKETQYF
TGTGCCAGCAGTGAAGGAAGTAGCGGGAGGGCGAGAAAAGAGACCCAGTACTTC
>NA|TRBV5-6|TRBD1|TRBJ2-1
CASSFRGTGLYNEQFF
TGTGCCAGCAGCTTCCGGGGGACAGGGTTATACAATGAGCAGTTCTTC
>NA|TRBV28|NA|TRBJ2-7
CASSFGGSFTYEQYF
TGTGCCAGCAGTTTTGGCGGGTCGTTCACCTACGAGCAGTACTTC
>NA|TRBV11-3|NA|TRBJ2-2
CASSPGRATGELFF
TGTGCCAGCAGCCCGGGAAGGGCCACCGGGGAGCTGTTTTTT
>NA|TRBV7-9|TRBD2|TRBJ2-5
CASSATGGETQYF
TGTGCCAGCAGCGCAACCGGGGGGGAGACCCAGTACTTC
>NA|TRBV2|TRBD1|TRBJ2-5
CASSHRGRETQYF
TGTGCCAGCAGTCACAGGGGGCGAGAGACCCAGTACTTC
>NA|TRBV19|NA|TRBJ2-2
CASRSLASALPGELFF
TGTGCCAGTAGGAGTCTAGCTAGCGCCCTTCCCGGGGAGCTGTTTTTT
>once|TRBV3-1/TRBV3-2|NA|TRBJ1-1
CASSPGTYTEAFF
TGTGCCAGCAGCCCGGGGACATATACTGAAGCTTTCTTT
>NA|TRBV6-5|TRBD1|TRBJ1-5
CASGRTGNQPQHF
TGTGCCAGCGGAAGGACAGGGAATCAGCCCCAGCATTTT
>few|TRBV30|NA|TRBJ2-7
CAWSVTRVEQYF
TGTGCCTGGAGTGTAACCAGGGTCGAGCAGTACTTC